This T cell receptor (beta chain) was sequenced for a study of T-cell memory formation after mild COVID-19. The CDR3 length is 15 residues. J gave up 1 base and V 3 bases, and 4 bases lay outside the gene matches. Germline CDR1 reads SGHTA; CDR2 reads FQGNSA. 5'RACE with constant-segment primers built TCRalpha and TCRbeta cDNA libraries with UMIs. TCRdb reanalysed the 5' RACE reads using MiXCR and keeps one entry per CDR3 protein. Altogether about 110,000 distinct CDR3 sequences are present, 15% to 20% being singletons, with the ten largest covering roughly 6%. The chain employs TRBV7-2 and TRBJ2-3; 7 nucleotides match TRBD2. This clonotype was sampled from a man aged 18-30 years who had mild COVID-19 (a few samples of this study predate the infection). Cell type and time point are not known. The sample consisted of PBMCs or a T cell subset sorted from them (not recorded which). CDR3 DNA: TGTGCCAGCAGCTTGCGGAGCGGGGGCACAGATACGCAGTATTTT. This gives the protein CASSLRSGGTDTQYF. Combining the CDR3 with reference TRBV7-2 and TRBJ2-3 gives the whole variable domain GAGVSQSPSNKVTEKGKDVELRCDPISGHTALYWYRQSLGQGLEFLIYFQGNSAPDKSGLPSDRFSAERTGGSVSTLTIQRTQQEDSAVYLCASSLRSGGTDTQYFGPGTRLTVL.